The next 24 T cell receptor beta chains were all read from a single sample in a study of blood T cell repertoires in COVID-19. Data came from immunoSEQ multiplex PCR; TCRdb stores just in-frame clones and leaves some out. The repertoire consists of about 240,000 clones, with about 88% occurring once and the leading ten covering roughly 10%. The sample was peripheral blood. The receptor source for this set is a woman in her 50s with COVID-19, enrolled during active disease.

The chain is built from TRBV18 and TRBJ2-1; perhaps TRBD2 as D (7 bases). CDR3 length: 16 residues. Looked up from germline, CDR1 is KGHSH and CDR2 is LQKENI. V lost 6 bases and J lost 4, with 19 bases in between. DNA for the CDR3: TGTGCCAGCTCTCTTAAAGGCGGGGGCCTGTACAATGAGCAGTTCTTC. Its protein product is CASSLKGGGLYNEQFF.

This clone is a singleton in its sample. This chain connects TRBV11-3 to TRBJ2-3; tentatively, D is TRBD2 (6 bases). The V end was cut by 1 base, the J end by 5 bases, with 16 bases between. Looked up from germline, CDR1 is SGHNT and CDR2 is YENEEA. The CDR3 is 16 residues long. The CDR3 region is CASSLALSGVGDTQYF. CDR3 DNA: TGTGCCAGCAGCTTAGCGCTGTCGGGGGTAGGAGATACGCAGTATTTT. Full variable domain (outside the CDR3, taken from reference TRBV11-3 and TRBJ2-3): EAGVVQSPRYKIIEKKQPVAFWCNPISGHNTLYWYLQNLGQGPELLIRYENEEAVDDSQLPKDRFSAERLKGVDSTLKIQPAELGDSAVYLCASSLALSGVGDTQYFGPGTRLTVL.

The rearrangement joins TRBV18 to TRBJ1-2; 11 bases line up with TRBD1. Germline-derived CDR1 and CDR2 are KGHSH and LQKENI. This CDR3 contains 16 residues. V was clipped by 3 bases and J by 5 bases; unmatched bases: 8. CDR3 sequence: CASSPGTGGLRYGYTF. Written as DNA, the CDR3 is TGTGCCAGCTCACCCGGGACAGGGGGATTGCGGTATGGCTACACCTTC.

V usage is TRBV5-1 and J usage is TRBJ2-3; 7 bases line up with TRBD1. V was pared by 2 bases and J by 4 bases, with 7 bases of the junction left unmatched. CDR3 size: 15 residues. Germline lookup yields CDR1 SGHRS and CDR2 YFSETQ. The CDR3 nucleotides are TGCGCCAGCAGCTTAGAGGGGGCGCCAGCAGATACGCAGTATTTT. Encoded protein: CASSLEGAPADTQYF.

The chain couples TRBV6-4 to TRBJ2-2, with D uncertain. Trimming removed 4 bases from V and 7 bases from J, with 13 bases in between. Germline V CDR1 and CDR2: MRHNA, SNTAGT. This CDR3 region has 14 residues. This CDR3 is CASSVQASIGELFF. Here the CDR3 DNA reads TGTGCCAGCAGTGTCCAGGCCTCGATCGGGGAGCTGTTTTTT.

The chain is built from TRBV20-1 and TRBJ2-2, with a possible D match to TRBD2 (6 bases). V shed 3 bases and J shed 3 bases, with 11 bases lying between them. The CDR3 is 14 amino acids. Per germline, CDR1 DFQATT and CDR2 SNEGSKA (reference sequence). The CDR3 DNA sequence: TGCAGTGCTAGTCGGGGGTTTGACACCGGGGAGCTGTTTTTT. The encoded protein is CSASRGFDTGELFF.

CDR3 coding DNA: TGTGCCAGCAGCTCAGGAACAGGGTTTGAGCACACAGATACGCAGTATTTT. Its protein product is CASSSGTGFEHTDTQYF. The chain uses TRBV7-9 and TRBJ2-3; D possibly corresponds to TRBD1 (6 bases). Trimming shortened V by 4 bases and J by 2 bases, and 19 bases separated the two germline ends. The CDR3 is 17 residues long. The germline gives CDR1 SEHNR, CDR2 FQNEAQ (reference sequence). Full variable domain (missing parts from reference TRBV7-9 and TRBJ2-3): DTGVSQNPRHKITKRGQNVTFRCDPISEHNRLYWYRQTLGQGPEFLTYFQNEAQLEKSRLLSDRFSAERPKGSFSTLEIQRTEQGDSAMYLCASSSGTGFEHTDTQYFGPGTRLTVL.

This sequence joins TRBV5-5 and TRBJ2-5; D unresolved. V dropped 2 bases and J dropped 5 bases, with 4 bases sitting between them. The germline V gene has CDR1 SGHKS and CDR2 YYEKEE (reference sequence). CDR3 size: 11 residues. CDR3 loop: CASSFRETQYF. The CDR3 DNA reads TGTGCCAGCAGCTTCCGGGAGACCCAGTACTTC. The full variable domain, its missing parts supplied by reference TRBV5-5 and TRBJ2-5, is DAGVTQSPTHLIKTRGQQVTLRCSPISGHKSVSWYQQVLGQGPQFIFQYYEKEERGRGNFPDRFSARQFPNYSSELNVNALLLGDSALYLCASSFRETQYFGPGTRLLVL.

The chain employs TRBV5-1 and TRBJ2-5, with TRBD1 as a possible D gene (6 bases). The CDR3 length is 14 residues. Trimming stripped 2 bases from V and 1 base from J, with 9 bases between. Germline CDR1 SGHRS, CDR2 YFSETQ. The CDR3 DNA reads TGCGCCAGCAGCTTCCCGGACAGCCAAGAGACCCAGTACTTC. As protein: CASSFPDSQETQYF.

The chain joins TRBV5-1 to TRBJ2-3; 7 bases match TRBD2. The germline CDR1 and CDR2 sequences are SGHRS and YFSETQ. V lost 3 bases and J lost 2; bases outside the gene matches: 9. The CDR3 consists of 16 residues. The CDR3 protein is CASSSRLAGITDTQYF. As DNA, the CDR3 is TGCGCCAGCAGCTCCCGACTAGCTGGTATCACAGATACGCAGTATTTT.

This chain joins TRBV18 and TRBJ2-7; D is unclear. CDR1 and CDR2 from the germline V gene are KGHSH and LQKENI. V lost 1 base, J lost 2 bases, and 6 bases lay in between. The CDR3 contains 13 residues. The CDR3 nucleotides are TGTGCCAGCTCACCACACACCACCTACGAGCAGTACTTC. Translation: CASSPHTTYEQYF.

The genes are TRBV4-3 and TRBJ1-5; weak D call: TRBD1 (6 bases). V lost 1 base and J 4 bases, leaving 8 bases between the germline ends. CDR1 is LGHNA and CDR2 is YSLEER in the germline V gene. The CDR3 extends over 14 amino acids. CDR3 protein: CASSQGRGNQPQHF. Written as DNA, the CDR3 is TGCGCCAGCAGCCAAGGCAGGGGAAATCAGCCCCAGCATTTT.

The V and J genes are TRBV7-9 and TRBJ2-1; 9 positions match TRBD2. The germline CDR1 and CDR2 sequences are SEHNR and FQNEAQ (reference sequence). Losses at the gene ends were 7 bases for V and 10 bases for J; bases not matched to a gene: 14. This CDR3 is 15 amino acids long. The CDR3 sequence: CASTFGGGAQGEQFF. The CDR3, as DNA: TGTGCCAGCACGTTTGGCGGGGGGGCGCAAGGAGAGCAGTTCTTC.

The V call is TRBV24-1, the J call TRBJ2-3; the D gene is possibly TRBD2 (6 bases). From germline, CDR1 is KGHDR and CDR2 SFDVKD. CDR3 length: 10 residues. V lost 4 bases and J lost 14, with 9 bases in between. CDR3 sequence reads: CATSDRDWYF. The CDR3 nucleotides are TGTGCCACCAGTGACCGGGACTGGTATTTT.

The DNA for the CDR3 is TGTGCCAGCAGCCGGACTAGACAGGGGTGGGAGCCGGAGCAGTACTTC. Amino acid sequence: CASSRTRQGWEPEQYF. The rearrangement links TRBV5-5 to TRBJ2-7, with D perhaps matching TRBD1 (8 bases). Trimming removed 4 bases at V and 7 bases at J, with 24 bases between. Looked up from germline, CDR1 is SGHKS and CDR2 is YYEKEE (reference sequence). The length of the CDR3 is 16 residues. Drawing the rest from reference TRBV5-5 and TRBJ2-7, the complete variable domain is DAGVTQSPTHLIKTRGQQVTLRCSPISGHKSVSWYQQVLGQGPQFIFQYYEKEERGRGNFPDRFSARQFPNYSSELNVNALLLGDSALYLCASSRTRQGWEPEQYFGPGTRLTVT.

The chain links TRBV29-1 to TRBJ2-2, with 8 bases that match TRBD1. Germline trimming cut 4 bases from V and 5 bases from J; bases unmatched to any gene: 3. The CDR3 loop spans 13 amino acids. Germline CDR1 is SQVTM and CDR2 is ANQGSEA. In DNA, the CDR3 is TGCAGCGTTGTAGGACAGGGTACCGGGGAGCTGTTTTTT. Its translation is CSVVGQGTGELFF.

This chain links TRBV24-1 with TRBJ2-2, with 11 bases aligning to TRBD2. V lost 1 base, J lost 5 bases, and 5 bases stayed unmatched. The CDR3 has 17 amino acids. Per the germline V gene, CDR1 is KGHDR and CDR2 is SFDVKD. CDR3: CATSDFLTSGVTGELFF. DNA of the CDR3: TGTGCCACCAGTGATTTCTTGACTAGCGGGGTAACCGGGGAGCTGTTTTTT.

The chain combines TRBV3-1 (or the pseudogene TRBV3-2) with TRBJ2-3, with a weak D call TRBD2 (6 bases). This CDR3 contains 18 residues. The ends were cut back, 0 bases at V and 1 base at J, with 17 bases in the middle. Germline V gene lookup returns CDR1 LGHDT and CDR2 YNNKEL (reference sequence). The CDR3 DNA reads as TGTGCCAGCAGCCAAGAAAAAGGCCCTAGCGCCCGCACAGATACGCAGTATTTT. Its protein product is CASSQEKGPSARTDTQYF.

The CDR3 nucleotides read TGTGCCACCAGTGTAAGAAGGGGGCAGGGTGTTGAGCAGTTCTTC. The encoded protein is CATSVRRGQGVEQFF. This chain joins TRBV24-1 and TRBJ2-1; 7 bases match TRBD1. CDR3 length: 15 amino acids. The V segment lost 5 bases and the J segment 9 bases; nucleotides outside the gene matches: 12. The germline CDR1 and CDR2 sequences are KGHDR and SFDVKD.

The genes are TRBV23-1 and TRBJ2-7; D is possibly TRBD1 (5 bases). TRBV23-1 is annotated as an ORF whose role is uncertain. Trimming removed 0 bases from V and 5 bases from J, with 11 bases in between. This CDR3 is built from 14 residues. For the CDR3, the DNA is TGCGCCAGCAGTCAATCGTGCAGGGCGGACGAGCAGTACGTC. It translates to CASSQSCRADEQYV.

The genes are TRBV27 and TRBJ1-1; D ambiguous. The CDR3 spans 13 residues. Germline CDR1 is MNHEY and CDR2 is SMNVEV (reference sequence). The ends were cut back, 3 bases at V and 1 base at J, with 6 bases in the middle. CDR3 protein: CASSLQANTEAFF. The CDR3 DNA is TGTGCCAGCAGTTTGCAGGCGAACACTGAAGCTTTCTTT.

CDR3: CASSQLPSSVNEQFF. The CDR3 nucleotides read TGCGCCAGCAGCCAGCTCCCTTCTAGCGTCAATGAGCAGTTCTTC. This chain uses TRBV4-3 with TRBJ2-1; D possibly corresponds to TRBD2 (6 bases). The CDR3 has 15 amino acids. The V gene's germline CDR1 is LGHNA and CDR2 YSLEER. V shed 3 bases and J shed 6 bases, with 15 bases lying between them.

CDR3 region: CASSLRWQGAWEQYF. The CDR3 bases are TGTGCCAGCAGCCTACGTTGGCAGGGGGCGTGGGAGCAGTACTTC. The V call is TRBV7-2, the J call TRBJ2-7; 8 bases agree with TRBD1. The CDR3 sequence is 15 residues long. In germline, CDR1 is SGHTA, CDR2 FQGNSA. V was pared by 5 bases and J by 7 bases, with 13 bases of the junction left unmatched. Variable domain in full (rest from reference TRBV7-2 and TRBJ2-7): GAGVSQSPSNKVTEKGKDVELRCDPISGHTALYWYRQSLGQGLEFLIYFQGNSAPDKSGLPSDRFSAERTGGSVSTLTIQRTQQEDSAVYLCASSLRWQGAWEQYFGPGTRLTVT.

This chain joins TRBV27 and TRBJ1-1; 8 bases match TRBD1. CDR1 is MNHEY, CDR2 SMNVEV, per germline (reference sequence). This CDR3 comprises 14 residues. J was trimmed by 1 base and V by 3 bases; bases with no gene match: 1. The CDR3 region is CASSFGTGNTEAFF. The CDR3 region has the DNA TGTGCCAGCAGTTTCGGGACAGGGAACACTGAAGCTTTCTTT.